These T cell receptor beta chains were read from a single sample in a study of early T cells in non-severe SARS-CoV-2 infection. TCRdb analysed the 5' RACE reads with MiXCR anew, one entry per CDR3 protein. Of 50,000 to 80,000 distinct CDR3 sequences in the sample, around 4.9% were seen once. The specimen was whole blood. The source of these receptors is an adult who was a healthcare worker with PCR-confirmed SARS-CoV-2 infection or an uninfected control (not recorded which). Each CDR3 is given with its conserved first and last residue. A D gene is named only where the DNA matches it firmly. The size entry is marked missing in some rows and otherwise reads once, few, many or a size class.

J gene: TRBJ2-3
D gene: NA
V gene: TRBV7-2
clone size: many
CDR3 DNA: TGTGCCAGCAGCTTAGTGGTCACAGATACGCAGTATTTT
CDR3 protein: CASSLVVTDTQYF

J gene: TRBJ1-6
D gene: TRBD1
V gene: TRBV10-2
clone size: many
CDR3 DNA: TGCGCCAGCATGGAACAGGGGAGGCATTCACCCCTCCACTTT
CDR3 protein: CASMEQGRHSPLHF

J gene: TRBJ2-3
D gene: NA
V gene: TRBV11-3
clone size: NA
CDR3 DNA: TGTGCCAGCAGCTTAGGGGGCGCAGGGACAGATACGCAGTATTTT
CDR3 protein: CASSLGGAGTDTQYF

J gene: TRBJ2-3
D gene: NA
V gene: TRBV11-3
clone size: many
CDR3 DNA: TGTGCCAGCAGCTTACAGGGAAAACGCACAGATACGCAGTATTTT
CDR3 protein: CASSLQGKRTDTQYF

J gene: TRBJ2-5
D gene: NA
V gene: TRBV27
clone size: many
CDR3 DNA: TGTGCCAGCAGTTTCGGGGGCCGCTTAAGGGAGACCCAGTACTTC
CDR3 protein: CASSFGGRLRETQYF

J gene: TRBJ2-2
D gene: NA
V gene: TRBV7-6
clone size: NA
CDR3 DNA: TGTGCCAGCAGCTTAGTAGGGATTGAAGGCGGGGAGCTGTTTTTT
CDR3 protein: CASSLVGIEGGELFF

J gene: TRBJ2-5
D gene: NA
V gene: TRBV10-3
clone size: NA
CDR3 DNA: TGTGCCTCGGGACCGCCAAAGGAGACCCAGTACTTC
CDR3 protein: CASGPPKETQYF

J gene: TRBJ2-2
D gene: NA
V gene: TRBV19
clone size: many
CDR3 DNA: TGTGCCAGTAGCCGACAGAGGCAGCCCACGGGGAACACCGGGGAGCTGTTTTTT
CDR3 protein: CASSRQRQPTGNTGELFF

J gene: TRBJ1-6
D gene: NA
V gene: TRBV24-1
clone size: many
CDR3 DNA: TGTGCCACCAGTTTCGGGACACCCTACTATAATTCACCCCTCCACTTT
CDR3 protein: CATSFGTPYYNSPLHF

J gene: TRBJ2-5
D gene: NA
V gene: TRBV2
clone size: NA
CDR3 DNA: TGTGCCAGCAGTAGGCAGGGCCAAGAGACCCAGTACTTC
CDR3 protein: CASSRQGQETQYF

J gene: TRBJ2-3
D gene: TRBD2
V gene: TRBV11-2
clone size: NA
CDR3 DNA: TGTGCCAGCAGCTTCTCGGCGGGAGATTTAGATACGCAGTATTTT
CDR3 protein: CASSFSAGDLDTQYF

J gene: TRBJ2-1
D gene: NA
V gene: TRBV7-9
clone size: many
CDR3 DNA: TGTGCCAGCAGCTTAGAAACCGGTTCCGACAATGAGCAGTTCTTC
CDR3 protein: CASSLETGSDNEQFF

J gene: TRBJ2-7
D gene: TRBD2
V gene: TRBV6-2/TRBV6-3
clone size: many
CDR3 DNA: TGTGCCAGCAGGATCCTAGCGGGTTCCTACGAGCAGTACTTC
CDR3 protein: CASRILAGSYEQYF

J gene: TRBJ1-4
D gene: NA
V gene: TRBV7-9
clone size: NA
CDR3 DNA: TGTGCCAGCAGCTTAGATCAGGGCTACAATGAAAAACTGTTTTTT
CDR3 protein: CASSLDQGYNEKLFF

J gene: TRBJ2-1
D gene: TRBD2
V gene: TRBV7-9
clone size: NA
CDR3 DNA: TGTGCCAGCAGCCGGACTAGCGGGGCCTACAATGAGCAGTTCTTC
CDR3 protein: CASSRTSGAYNEQFF

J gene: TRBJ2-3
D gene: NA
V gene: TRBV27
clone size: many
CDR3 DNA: TGTGCCAGCAGTTTGATGGCGACTAGCACAGATACGCAGTATTTT
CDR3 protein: CASSLMATSTDTQYF

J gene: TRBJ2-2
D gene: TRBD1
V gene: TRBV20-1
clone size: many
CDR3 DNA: TGCAGTGCTCTAAAGGGGGCTGCCGGGGAGCTGTTTTTT
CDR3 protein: CSALKGAAGELFF

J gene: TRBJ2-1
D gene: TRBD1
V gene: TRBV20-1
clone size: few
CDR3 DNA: TGCAGTGCTAGACGCCAGGGGGTTGGCAATGAGCAGTTCTTC
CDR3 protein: CSARRQGVGNEQFF

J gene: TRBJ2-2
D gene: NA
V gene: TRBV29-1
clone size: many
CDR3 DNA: TGCAGCGTTGCCAAGGCCAAGAACACCGGGGAGCTGTTTTTT
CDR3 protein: CSVAKAKNTGELFF

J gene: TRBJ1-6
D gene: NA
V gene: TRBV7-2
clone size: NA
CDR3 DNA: TGTGCCAGCAGCCCCACGAGGGGCGCGCCCTCTTCACCCCTCCACTTT
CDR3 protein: CASSPTRGAPSSPLHF

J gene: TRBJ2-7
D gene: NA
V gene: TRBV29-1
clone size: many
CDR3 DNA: TGCAGCGTTGAAGCCGCCGTCGGGGCGCGGGAGCAGTACTTC
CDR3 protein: CSVEAAVGAREQYF

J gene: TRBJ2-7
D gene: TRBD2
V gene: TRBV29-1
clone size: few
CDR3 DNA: TGCAGCTTCGGGACTAGCGTTTACGAGCAGTACTTC
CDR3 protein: CSFGTSVYEQYF